One TCR beta chain is described in this entry. Its antigen is undetermined. This specimen comes from a study of T cell responses to AZD1222 COVID-19 vaccine. General study results and limits: The sample set comprised mostly white British donors with more females, and clonal diversity was possibly underestimated.

This CDR3 spans 17 amino acids. The J segment lost 2 bases and the V segment lost 8 bases, leaving 13 bases of the junction unmatched. Germline V lookup: CDR1 LNHDA, CDR2 SQIVND (reference sequence). The data were produced by immunoSEQ multiplex PCR, yet TCRdb's version contains in-frame clones alone and is incomplete. The sample records 90,000 to 100,000 clones, 85% to 90% being singletons. The rearrangement links TRBV19 to TRBJ2-7; 12 bases fit TRBD2. Here the sequenced sample was peripheral blood, taken on day 0 of AZD1222 vaccination. The clonotype comes from an adult in good health. CDR3 DNA sequence: TGTGCCAGTTCGTCGTGGACTAGCGGGGCCAACCCCTACGAGCAGTACTTC. The encoded protein is CASSSWTSGANPYEQYF.